The 19 T cell receptor beta chains reported below all come from one sample, sequenced in a study of CD8 T cells in ankylosing spondylitis. Study outcomes and limitations: There was a TCR beta motif, made of several highly homologous variants, that appeared characteristic of ankylosing spondylitis blood.

Their antigens remain unidentified. One entry per CDR3 protein results from TCRdb running MiXCR on the 5' RACE reads. The sample consists of some 800,000 distinct CDR3 sequences, about 12% of them appearing once. Source material: blood, either unsorted or a sorted T cell fraction (not recorded which). These receptors all stem from a male donor with ankylosing spondylitis.

This clonotype was seen a handful of times. The V gene is TRBV4-1, the J gene TRBJ2-7; TRBD2 might be the D (6 bases). From germline, CDR1 is MGHRA and CDR2 YSYEKL. V lost 2 bases, J lost 0 bases, and 11 bases lay in between. The length of the CDR3 is 15 residues. The CDR3, as DNA: TGCGCCAGCAGCCAACATCGCGGGGTCTCCTACGAGCAGTACTTC. Translated: CASSQHRGVSYEQYF.

This clonotype was found a few times. The chain has TRBV21-1 and TRBJ2-1; the table assigns TRBD1, which was not confirmed against the DNA. TRBV21-1 is termed a pseudogene. The CDR3 loop spans 18 amino acids. The CDR3 nucleotides are TGTGCCAGCAGCAAATCTGGCCCGGGTTCCAAAGGGCACAATGAGCAGTTCTTC. Translating gives CASSKSGPGSKGHNEQFF.

The chain uses TRBV5-1 and TRBJ2-5, with D perhaps matching TRBD1 (5 bases). Per germline, CDR1 SGHRS and CDR2 YFSETQ. The length of the CDR3 is 14 residues. The germline V and J ends were trimmed by 0 bases and 4 bases, with 10 bases remaining between them. DNA for the CDR3: TGCGCCAGCAGCTTGGGAGACAGCCGAGAGACCCAGTACTTC. Translated, it gives CASSLGDSRETQYF.

This chain uses TRBV4-3 with TRBJ2-1; 10 nucleotides agree with TRBD2. Germline V CDR1 and CDR2: LGHNA, YSLEER. The V and J ends lost 0 bases and 9 bases, in that order; junction bases with no gene match: 8. This CDR3 is 16 amino acids long. DNA of the CDR3: TGCGCCAGCAGCCAAGAAACAGGACTAGCGGACACTGAGCAGTTCTTC. Amino acids: CASSQETGLADTEQFF.

This clonotype was seen more than once but under ten times. The CDR3 reads CATSRGVGESFTEAFF. CDR3 nucleotides: TGTGCCACCAGCAGAGGAGTTGGGGAATCCTTCACTGAAGCTTTCTTT. The chain is built from TRBV15 and TRBJ1-1, with no clear D. The V and J ends lost 1 base and 4 bases respectively, with 16 bases between them. Germline values: CDR1 LNHNV, CDR2 YYDKDF (reference sequence). The CDR3 spans 16 residues.

This clonotype has more than one count but fewer than ten. The gene calls are TRBV14 and TRBJ1-3; D remains ambiguous. This CDR3 is built from 14 residues. Trimming took 2 bases from V and 0 from J, leaving 5 bases between them. Germline values: CDR1 SGHDN, CDR2 FVKESK. The DNA for the CDR3 is TGTGCCAGCAGCCAACCGACCTCTGGAAACACCATATATTTT. Amino acid sequence: CASSQPTSGNTIYF.

This clonotype was counted between two and nine times. The gene calls are TRBV5-5 and TRBJ2-7; D gene ambiguous. Trimming stripped 0 bases from V and 2 bases from J, with 12 bases between. Germline values: CDR1 SGHKS, CDR2 YYEKEE (reference sequence). This CDR3 contains 15 residues. This chain's CDR3 is CASSLGSEQTYEQYF. CDR3 sequence (DNA): TGTGCCAGCAGCTTGGGATCGGAACAGACCTACGAGCAGTACTTC.

This clonotype was seen only a few times. The chain combines TRBV5-1 with TRBJ2-1; 11 bases agree with TRBD2. Looked up from germline, CDR1 is SGHRS and CDR2 is YFSETQ. The CDR3 contains 18 residues. J lost 6 bases, V lost 1 base, and 12 bases had no gene match. Here the CDR3 reads CASSLRPLGLADFNEQFF. The CDR3 nucleotides are TGCGCCAGCAGCTTGAGGCCCCTGGGACTAGCGGATTTCAATGAGCAGTTCTTC. The full variable domain, with the rest looked up from reference TRBV5-1 and TRBJ2-1, is KAGVTQTPRYLIKTRGQQVTLSCSPISGHRSVSWYQQTPGQGLQFLFEYFSETQRNKGNFPGRFSGRQFSNSRSEMNVSTLELGDSALYLCASSLRPLGLADFNEQFFGPGTRLTVL.

This chain links TRBV7-2 with TRBJ2-1; TRBD2 matches 7 bases. The germline V gene has CDR1 SGHTA and CDR2 FQGNSA. The CDR3 loop spans 12 amino acids. V shed 4 bases, J shed 8 bases, and the junction held 2 bases outside the gene matches. This CDR3 reads CASSWTRDEQFF. Written as DNA, the CDR3 is TGTGCCAGCAGCTGGACTAGAGATGAGCAGTTCTTC.

At least ten counts were recorded for this clonotype. The chain employs TRBV4-3 and TRBJ2-7; TRBD1 aligns across 8 bases. CDR3 size: 15 residues. CDR1 and CDR2 (germline): LGHNA, YSLEER. The J segment lost 3 bases and the V segment lost 1 base, leaving 5 bases of the junction unmatched. The CDR3 nucleotides are TGCGCCAGCAGCCAAGTAACAGGGGGAGTCTACGAGCAGTACTTC. Translated, it gives CASSQVTGGVYEQYF.

The chain couples TRBV6-2 or TRBV6-3 to TRBJ2-1; 8 bases line up with TRBD2. Germline-derived CDR1 and CDR2 are MNHEY and SVGEGT. With 0 bases clipped from V and 6 bases from J, the junction kept 13 bases outside the gene matches. This CDR3 has 18 residues. The CDR3 sequence: CASSYSRLARTSLNEQFF. The CDR3, as DNA: TGTGCCAGCAGTTACTCGAGGTTGGCTAGGACTAGCCTCAATGAGCAGTTCTTC.

This chain joins TRBV7-2 and TRBJ1-1; 10 bases agree with TRBD1. Germline V gene lookup returns CDR1 SGHTA and CDR2 FQGNSA. CDR3 length: 16 residues. V shed 4 bases, J shed 4 bases, and the junction held 9 bases outside the gene matches. Written as DNA, the CDR3 is TGTGCCAGCAGCTCTAGACCGGGACAGGGGTTCACTGAAGCTTTCTTT. Its translation: CASSSRPGQGFTEAFF.

The chain joins TRBV27 to TRBJ2-7; the match to TRBD2 covers 9 bases. Trimming removed 2 bases from V and 6 bases from J; junction bases left unmatched: 5. CDR3 length: 14 residues. CDR1 is MNHEY, CDR2 SMNVEV, per germline (reference sequence). CDR3 coding DNA: TGTGCCAGCAGTTTAAAAGCGGGAGGTGGCGAGCAGTACTTC. This encodes CASSLKAGGGEQYF.

At least ten counts were recorded for this clonotype. The chain combines TRBV29-1 with TRBJ1-1; TRBD1 aligns across 7 bases. Trimming cost V 7 bases and J 4 bases; bases outside gene matches: 6. The V gene's germline CDR1 is SQVTM and CDR2 ANQGSEA. CDR3 length: 12 residues. CDR3 sequence: CSACGQATEAFF. The CDR3, as DNA: TGCAGCGCTTGCGGACAGGCCACTGAAGCTTTCTTT.

The gene calls are TRBV20-1 and TRBJ1-1; tentatively, D is TRBD1 (5 bases). Trimming took off 6 bases at V and 6 bases at J, with 17 bases between the two ends. CDR3 length: 13 residues. Per the germline V gene, CDR1 is DFQATT and CDR2 is SNEGSKA (reference sequence). CDR3 sequence reads: CSARGAGTAEAFF. CDR3 in DNA: TGCAGTGCCCGAGGGGCAGGGACGGCTGAAGCTTTCTTT.

This clonotype turned up a few times. This chain connects TRBV12-3 or TRBV12-4 to TRBJ1-4; no reliable D call. Deletions cut 3 bases from V and 4 bases from J, with 12 bases between. CDR3 length equals 15 residues. CDR3 sequence: CASSFERGFNEKLFF. CDR3 sequence (DNA): TGTGCCAGCAGTTTCGAGCGCGGATTTAATGAAAAACTGTTTTTT.

The V gene is TRBV2, the J gene TRBJ2-3; the match to TRBD2 covers 14 bases. This CDR3 comprises 15 residues. V lost 8 bases and J lost 3; bases outside the gene matches: 4. Germline assignment: CDR1 SNHLY and CDR2 FYNNEI. The chain's CDR3 is CASGRLAGGTDTQYF. The CDR3 DNA reads as TGTGCCAGCGGAAGACTAGCGGGGGGGACAGATACGCAGTATTTT.

This clonotype has ten or more counts. The rearrangement joins TRBV20-1 to TRBJ2-3, with 8 positions matching TRBD2. Trimming removed 6 bases from V and 1 base from J; junction bases left unmatched: 6. Per the germline V gene, CDR1 is DFQATT and CDR2 is SNEGSKA (reference sequence). The CDR3 runs to 14 residues. CDR3 DNA sequence: TGCAGTGCACTCCCGGGACTAGGCACAGATACGCAGTATTTT. Protein: CSALPGLGTDTQYF.

V is TRBV11-1 and J is TRBJ2-6; D call uncertain. Germline V gives CDR1 SGHAT, CDR2 FQDESV (reference sequence). The CDR3 has 14 residues. The V end was cut by 6 bases, the J end by 4 bases, with 10 bases between. The CDR3 bases are TGTGCCAGCAGACCGAATCTGGGGGCCAACGTCCTGACTTTC. Translated: CASRPNLGANVLTF.